This entry lists 13 T cell receptor beta chains sequenced from one sample in a study of technical replicates of blood from a few donors. Measured with immunoSEQ multiplex PCR; TCRdb has only the in-frame clones, and not every one. The sample records 60,000 to 75,000 clones, about 83% being singletons. The sample was PBMCs. These receptors were obtained from a human donor in good health. Some clones in this sample may be carry-over from other donors' samples.

The chain links TRBV6-6 to TRBJ1-5, with TRBD1 matching 7 bases. The J segment lost 7 bases and the V segment lost 7 bases, leaving 4 bases of the junction unmatched. The CDR3 loop spans 12 amino acids. From germline, CDR1 is MNHNY and CDR2 SVGAGI (reference sequence). The CDR3 DNA reads TGTGCCAGCAACAGGGGTGGACAGCCCCAGCATTTT. Translation gives CASNRGGQPQHF.

The rearrangement uses TRBV25-1 and TRBJ2-1; D gene ambiguous. V was trimmed by 7 bases and J by 0 bases, leaving 10 bases between them. This CDR3 spans 14 amino acids. The germline V gene encodes CDR1 MGHDK and CDR2 SYGVNS. The CDR3 region is CASIGQISYNEQFF. DNA of the CDR3: TGTGCCAGCATTGGGCAGATCTCCTACAATGAGCAGTTCTTC.

The chain employs TRBV4-3 and TRBJ2-7, with D unresolved. This CDR3 contains 14 residues. V was shortened by 0 bases and J by 2 bases, with 8 bases between the two germline ends. Germline values: CDR1 LGHNA, CDR2 YSLEER. The CDR3 sequence is CASSQDTVTYEQYF. CDR3 DNA sequence: TGCGCCAGCAGCCAAGATACGGTAACCTACGAGCAGTACTTC.

The chain combines TRBV4-2 with TRBJ1-2, with 7 bases identical to TRBD1. CDR1 is LGHNA, CDR2 YNFKEQ, per germline. This CDR3 is built from 16 residues. With V trimmed by 4 bases and J by 7 bases, 15 bases remained unmatched. CDR3 loop: CASSPINSGGSGGYTF. The CDR3 nucleotides are TGTGCCAGCAGCCCAATCAACTCAGGGGGTAGCGGTGGCTACACCTTC.

The V call is TRBV2, the J call TRBJ1-5; 8 nucleotides line up with TRBD1. V dropped 5 bases and J dropped 0; count of bases not matched to a gene: 3. Looked up from germline, CDR1 is SNHLY and CDR2 is FYNNEI. This CDR3 comprises 15 residues. CDR3 residues: CASSPQGASNQPQHF. As DNA, the CDR3 is TGTGCCAGCAGTCCTCAGGGGGCTAGCAATCAGCCCCAGCATTTT.

The genes are TRBV27 and TRBJ2-5; tentative D call: TRBD1 (6 bases). The CDR3 contains 14 residues. Germline CDR1 reads MNHEY; CDR2 reads SMNVEV (reference sequence). Trimming shortened V by 2 bases and J by 0 bases, and 7 bases separated the two germline ends. The CDR3 region has the DNA TGTGCCAGCAGTTTAACAGGGAACCAAGAGACCCAGTACTTC. Translation gives CASSLTGNQETQYF.

The V gene is TRBV9, the J gene TRBJ2-5; 12 bases align to TRBD2. With V trimmed by 4 bases and J by 4 bases, 5 bases remained unmatched. The CDR3 contains 15 residues. Germline CDR1 SGDLS, CDR2 YYNGEE. As DNA, the CDR3 is TGTGCCAGCAGCCCGACTAGCGGGAGAGGAGAGACCCAGTACTTC. Translating it yields CASSPTSGRGETQYF.

V is TRBV7-2 and J is TRBJ2-1, with 11 bases aligning to TRBD2. After removal of 5 bases from V and 0 bases from J, the junction contained 3 bases not matched to a gene. This CDR3 has 16 residues. Germline CDR1 reads SGHTA; CDR2 reads FQGNSA. The CDR3 nucleotides read TGTGCCAGCAGCGAACTAGCGGGAGTCTCCTACAATGAGCAGTTCTTC. Its translation is CASSELAGVSYNEQFF. Based on the CDR3 plus reference TRBV7-2 and TRBJ2-1, the full variable domain is GAGVSQSPSNKVTEKGKDVELRCDPISGHTALYWYRQSLGQGLEFLIYFQGNSAPDKSGLPSDRFSAERTGGSVSTLTIQRTQQEDSAVYLCASSELAGVSYNEQFFGPGTRLTVL.

The rearrangement joins TRBV18 to TRBJ2-1; 7 bases line up with TRBD2. This CDR3 comprises 14 residues. V shed 3 bases and J 6 bases; nucleotides not matched to a gene: 5. The V gene's germline CDR1 is KGHSH and CDR2 LQKENI. CDR3 residues: CASSPQGGFNEQFF. For the CDR3, the DNA is TGTGCCAGCTCACCGCAGGGAGGGTTCAATGAGCAGTTCTTC.

The V and J genes are TRBV29-1 and TRBJ1-5; 7 nucleotides agree with TRBD1. Unmatched junction bases numbered 4, after V lost 6 bases and J lost 2 bases. Germline-derived CDR1 and CDR2 are SQVTM and ANQGSEA. The CDR3 covers 13 residues. The CDR3 reads CSVRTGGNQPQHF. The CDR3 region has the DNA TGCAGCGTGCGGACAGGAGGCAATCAGCCCCAGCATTTT.

The gene calls are TRBV21-1 and TRBJ2-6; TRBD1 reflects the table's D call only, with no check against the DNA. TRBV21-1 is a known pseudogene. The CDR3 loop spans 17 amino acids. This CDR3 reads CASSMRQGSSGANVLTF. The CDR3 DNA sequence: TGTGCCAGCAGCATGAGACAGGGATCCTCTGGGGCCAACGTCCTGACTTTC.

The rearrangement uses TRBV6-6 and TRBJ1-2, with a possible D match to TRBD1 (5 bases). V dropped 6 bases and J dropped 7 bases, with 15 bases sitting between them. The CDR3 consists of 13 residues. Germline CDR1 and CDR2: MNHNY and SVGAGI (reference sequence). CDR3 nucleotides: TGTGCCAGCAGCCCGGAGGGGCTTGGTGGCTACACCTTC. It specifies CASSPEGLGGYTF.

The chain uses TRBV6-1 and TRBJ2-2; 8 bases are shared with TRBD1. The CDR3 sequence is 14 residues long. Germline V lookup: CDR1 MNHNS, CDR2 SASEGT. Unmatched junction bases numbered 6, after V lost 6 bases and J lost 6 bases. DNA for the CDR3: TGTGCCAGCAGACCACAGGGGGTGGCCGGGGAGCTGTTTTTT. The encoded protein is CASRPQGVAGELFF.